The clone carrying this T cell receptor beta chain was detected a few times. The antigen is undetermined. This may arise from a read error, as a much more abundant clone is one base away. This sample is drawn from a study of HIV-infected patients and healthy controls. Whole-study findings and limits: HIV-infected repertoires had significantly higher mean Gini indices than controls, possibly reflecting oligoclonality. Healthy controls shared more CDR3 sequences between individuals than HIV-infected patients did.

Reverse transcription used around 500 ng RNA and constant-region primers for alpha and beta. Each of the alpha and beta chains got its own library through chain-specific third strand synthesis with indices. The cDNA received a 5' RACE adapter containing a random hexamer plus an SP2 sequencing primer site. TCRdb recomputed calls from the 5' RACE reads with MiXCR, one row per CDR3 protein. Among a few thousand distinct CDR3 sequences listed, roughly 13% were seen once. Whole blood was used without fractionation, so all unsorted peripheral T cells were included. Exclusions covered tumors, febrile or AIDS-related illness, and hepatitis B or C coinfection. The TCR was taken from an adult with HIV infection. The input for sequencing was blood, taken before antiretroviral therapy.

The CDR3 DNA follows: TGCAGTGCTAGTGGGAGAGATAACTATGGCTACACCTTC. As protein: CSASGRDNYGYTF. The V call is TRBV20-1, the J call TRBJ1-2; D gene unclear. The CDR3 totals 13 residues. Trimming removed 3 bases from V and 1 base from J, with 9 bases in between. CDR1 and CDR2 (germline): DFQATT, SNEGSKA (reference sequence).